This TCR beta chain comes out of a study of T cell repertoires in MIS-A myocarditis. Profiling relied on immunoSEQ multiplex PCR, and the TCRdb table lists in-frame clones only, not all of them. The sample records about 10,000 clones, about 89% being singletons. V lost 8 bases and J 7 bases, leaving 23 bases between the germline ends. Looked up from germline, CDR1 is MDHEN and CDR2 is SYDVKM. The CDR3 sequence is 16 residues long. Specimen: thoracic lymph node tissue obtained at autopsy. The V and J genes are TRBV28 and TRBJ1-4; D might be TRBD1 (5 bases). The TCR comes from a man aged 18-30 years with fulminant myocarditis from multisystem inflammatory syndrome in adults (MIS-A) after COVID-19. CDR3: CASGTATGPWAEKLFF. DNA for the CDR3: TGTGCCAGCGGGACTGCTACGGGTCCCTGGGCTGAAAAACTGTTTTTT.